These 17 T cell receptor beta chains came from one sample sequenced in a study of OX40 agonist ivuxolimab in advanced cancers. The repertoire was sequenced with immunoSEQ multiplex PCR; TCRdb's copy has only in-frame clones and lacks some. This table holds around 30,000 clones, over 90% found once. The sample was CD4+ or CD8+ T cells sorted from blood, taken in a trial of the OX40 agonist ivuxolimab. These TCRs come from an adult with an advanced solid tumor such as melanoma, head and neck, liver or kidney cancer.

The sample holds one count of this clone. V and J are TRBV30 and TRBJ2-5, with TRBD1 matching over 10 bases. V dropped 3 bases and J dropped 2; count of bases not matched to a gene: 9. The CDR3 runs to 16 residues. CDR1 and CDR2 from the germline V gene are GTSNPN and SVGIG (reference sequence). The CDR3 here is CAWRSGQGGGQETQYF. The CDR3 nucleotides read TGTGCCTGGAGGTCCGGACAGGGGGGGGGTCAAGAGACCCAGTACTTC.

The V and J genes are TRBV7-9 and TRBJ2-7; perhaps D is TRBD1 or TRBD2 (5 bases each). Germline lookup yields CDR1 SEHNR and CDR2 FQNEAQ (reference sequence). This CDR3 comprises 14 residues. V lost 1 base and J 1 base, leaving 8 bases between the germline ends. CDR3 protein: CASSLEGPSYEQYF. The CDR3 region has the DNA TGTGCCAGCAGCTTAGAGGGACCGTCCTACGAGCAGTACTTC.

The CDR3 sequence is CAISAGRAEETQYF. DNA of the CDR3: TGTGCCATCTCCGCGGGGCGGGCTGAGGAGACCCAGTACTTC. V usage is TRBV10-3 and J usage is TRBJ2-5; D is possibly TRBD2 (6 bases). Germline assignment: CDR1 ENHRY and CDR2 SYGVKD. With 8 bases removed from V and 5 bases from J, the gap between germline ends came to 18 bases. The length of the CDR3 is 14 residues.

The CDR3 coding sequence is TGTGCCAGCAGAGTATCCTTAGGAAACACCATATATTTT. This codes for CASRVSLGNTIYF. V usage is TRBV6-5 and J usage is TRBJ1-3; unclear D gene. The CDR3 sequence is 13 residues long. Germline lookup yields CDR1 MNHEY and CDR2 SVGAGI. Deletions cut 6 bases from V and 4 bases from J, with 10 bases between.

This clone was counted only a few times. The chain uses TRBV6-1 and TRBJ1-4; D is uncertain. Deletions cut 4 bases from V and 8 bases from J, with 11 bases between. There are 13 residues in the CDR3. Germline assignment: CDR1 MNHNS and CDR2 SASEGT. CDR3 region: CASSVFQEEKLFF. The CDR3 DNA sequence: TGTGCCAGCAGTGTGTTCCAAGAAGAAAAACTGTTTTTT.

The chain joins TRBV5-8 to TRBJ2-7; D possibly corresponds to TRBD2 (5 bases). Deletions cut 3 bases from V and 7 bases from J, with 11 bases between. From germline, CDR1 is SGHTS and CDR2 YDEGEE. This CDR3 contains 12 residues. As DNA, the CDR3 is TGTGCCAGCAGCTACCATTCGGGGGAGCAGTACTTC. Translation: CASSYHSGEQYF.

This rearrangement joins TRBV27 to TRBJ2-3; the match to TRBD2 covers 12 bases. Germline V CDR1 and CDR2: MNHEY, SMNVEV (reference sequence). This CDR3 has 16 amino acids. V shed 4 bases, J shed 7 bases, and the junction held 9 bases outside the gene matches. CDR3 in amino acids: CASSSRTSGMINTQYF. The CDR3 DNA is TGTGCCAGCAGTTCCCGGACTAGCGGGATGATTAATACGCAGTATTTT.

The V call is TRBV7-3, the J call TRBJ2-2; 8 bases agree with TRBD2. The V gene's germline CDR1 is SGHTA and CDR2 FQGTGA. This CDR3 region has 16 residues. With V trimmed by 5 bases and J by 1 base, 6 bases remained unmatched. The CDR3 spells CASSLTTSGNTGELFF. The CDR3 DNA reads as TGTGCCAGCAGCCTTACCACTAGCGGGAACACCGGGGAGCTGTTTTTT.

V is TRBV6-5 and J is TRBJ1-5, with D possibly TRBD1 on 5 matching bases. V lost 11 bases and J 5 bases, leaving 19 bases between the germline ends. The CDR3 is 14 residues long. CDR1 is MNHEY, CDR2 SVGAGI, per germline. CDR3 in amino acids: CAASARDGHQPQHF. Here the CDR3 DNA reads TGTGCCGCAAGCGCCCGGGACGGACATCAGCCCCAGCATTTT.

The V call is TRBV7-2, the J call TRBJ2-5; 7 bases are shared with TRBD2. CDR1 is SGHTA, CDR2 FQGNSA, per germline. V shed 3 bases, J shed 4 bases, and the junction held 11 bases outside the gene matches. The length of the CDR3 is 16 residues. Written as DNA, the CDR3 is TGTGCCAGCAGCTTCGCGGTGGGCGGGGGTTTAGAGACCCAGTACTTC. Translated: CASSFAVGGGLETQYF.

The chain is built from TRBV10-3 and TRBJ2-3, with 12 bases fitting TRBD1. This CDR3 has 19 amino acids. Germline V CDR1 and CDR2: ENHRY, SYGVKD. Losses at the gene ends were 3 bases for V and 8 bases for J; bases not matched to a gene: 18. CDR3 sequence reads: CAISEEGTGGLLNYRTQYF. CDR3 DNA: TGTGCCATCAGTGAAGAGGGGACAGGGGGCCTTTTGAACTACCGTACGCAGTATTTT.

The chain joins TRBV7-9 to TRBJ2-1; 9 bases are shared with TRBD2. V gave up 1 base and J gave up 7 bases; unmatched junction bases: 2. Germline V lookup: CDR1 SEHNR, CDR2 FQNEAQ (reference sequence). This CDR3 has 14 residues. The CDR3 nucleotides are TGTGCCAGCAGCTTAGATAGCGGGGGAAATGAGCAGTTCTTC. Translated, it gives CASSLDSGGNEQFF. Complete variable domain (other parts from reference TRBV7-9 and TRBJ2-1): DTGVSQNPRHKITKRGQNVTFRCDPISEHNRLYWYRQTLGQGPEFLTYFQNEAQLEKSRLLSDRFSAERPKGSFSTLEIQRTEQGDSAMYLCASSLDSGGNEQFFGPGTRLTVL.

V usage is TRBV10-2 and J usage is TRBJ2-3, with 12 bases aligning to TRBD2. Germline V gene lookup returns CDR1 WSHSY and CDR2 SAAADI. This CDR3 comprises 17 residues. J gave up 1 base and V 7 bases, and 9 bases lay outside the gene matches. The CDR3 protein is CASILAGGGLGTDTQYF. The CDR3 DNA is TGCGCCAGCATCCTAGCGGGAGGGGGTTTGGGCACAGATACGCAGTATTTT.

This clone was detected once. This chain uses TRBV5-4 with TRBJ2-2; either TRBD1 or TRBD2 may supply D (5 bases each). V lost 0 bases and J 2 bases, leaving 11 bases between the germline ends. Per germline, CDR1 SGHNT and CDR2 YYREEE (reference sequence). The CDR3 contains 16 residues. As DNA, the CDR3 is TGTGCCAGCAGCTTGGCGCCGGGGCCTAACACCGGGGAGCTGTTTTTT. Its protein is CASSLAPGPNTGELFF.

The CDR3 DNA sequence: TGTGCCAGCAGCTTGGGACAGGGTAACACCGGGGAGCTGTTTTTT. It translates to CASSLGQGNTGELFF. The rearrangement joins TRBV5-4 to TRBJ2-2; 7 positions agree with TRBD1. Germline V gene lookup returns CDR1 SGHNT and CDR2 YYREEE (reference sequence). With 0 bases clipped from V and 2 bases from J, the junction kept 1 base outside the gene matches. The CDR3 has 15 residues.

The chain is built from TRBV7-9 and TRBJ2-7; D is undetermined. Germline values: CDR1 SEHNR, CDR2 FQNEAQ (reference sequence). V lost 5 bases to trimming and J lost 4 bases, with 6 bases between them. This CDR3 spans 11 amino acids. The CDR3 bases are TGTGCCAGCAGCGGACCGTACGAGCAGTACTTC. Translation: CASSGPYEQYF.

The chain uses TRBV5-1 and TRBJ1-1, with D possibly being TRBD1 (5 bases). Germline V CDR1 and CDR2: SGHRS, YFSETQ. The V gene lost 4 bases and the J gene lost 3 bases, with 13 bases spanning the gap. CDR3 length: 14 amino acids. For the CDR3, the DNA is TGCGCCAGCAGCCCCCGGGGGGAGTACACTGAAGCTTTCTTT. Translation gives CASSPRGEYTEAFF.